This record covers a single T cell receptor (beta chain). These data belong to a study of blood T cell repertoires in COVID-19. Study overall: Sources were T cells, B-cell-depleted T cells, or PBMCs; the material itself was cDNA or gDNA.

The table came from immunoSEQ multiplex PCR; TCRdb's copy has only in-frame clones and leaves some out. The table lists 70,000 to 100,000 clones, roughly 76% of them singletons, with approximately 4.4% in the top ten. V lost 1 base to trimming and J lost 5 bases, with 11 bases between them. Germline assignment: CDR1 LGHDT and CDR2 YNNKEL (reference sequence). This CDR3 is 14 amino acids long. The rearrangement joins TRBV3-1 (or the pseudogene TRBV3-2) to TRBJ1-2; D is undetermined. This TCR was sampled from a woman aged 50 to 65 with acute or convalescent COVID-19. The sample consisted of peripheral blood. This CDR3 reads CASSQARFGYGYTF. The CDR3 DNA is TGTGCCAGCAGCCAAGCGAGGTTCGGGTATGGCTACACCTTC.